This T cell receptor (beta chain) derives from a study of blood T cells in healthy people across ages. The individuals who served as donors were healthy Caucasians living in Russia, aged about 6 to 100. Germline V lookup: CDR1 SGHAT, CDR2 FQNNGV. V lost 2 bases and J 3 bases, leaving 4 bases between the germline ends. This CDR3 region has 12 residues. The second PCR ran about 6 to 12 cycles with a sample-barcoded 5' primer and J-beta primers. One entry per CDR3 protein results from TCRdb running MiXCR on the 5' RACE reads. The top ten hold 28% of the sample, which has 650,000 to 900,000 distinct CDR3 sequences, under 80% seen once.

The sequenced sample was blood. The source is a young man in good health. The V gene is TRBV11-2, the J gene TRBJ1-2; no firm D call. The CDR3 bases are TGTGCCAGCAGCTTACAGGACTATGGCTACACCTTC. Translating it yields CASSLQDYGYTF.